This TCR beta chain originates from a study of T cells in Graves' hyperthyroidism and ophthalmopathy. The study, taken as a whole, reports: Blood also carried most thyroid clonotypes expanded above 0.001.

RNA transcripts served as the template for amplifying TCR beta CDR3 regions. In the first-round RT-PCR of the TCR CDR3, the HTBI primer set was used. TCRdb itself ran the multiplex PCR reads through MiXCR, one entry per CDR3 protein. The sample includes tens of thousands of distinct CDR3 sequences, roughly 58% of them seen just once. This clonotype has ten or more counts. What it binds is unknown. The study excluded patients with uncontrolled infection, other autoimmune disease, pregnancy or lactation. The ends lost 6 bases at V and 4 bases at J; junction bases unmatched: 6. Looked up from germline, CDR1 is MDHEN and CDR2 is SYDVKM. The CDR3 has 15 amino acids.

The material sequenced was blood. The chain is built from TRBV28 and TRBJ2-6; 7 nucleotides agree with TRBD1. The source is a woman in her sixties with Graves' ophthalmopathy. The CDR3 nucleotides read TGTGCCAGCAGGTGGGACAGCGCCGGGGCCAACGTCCTGACTTTC. Amino acid sequence: CASRWDSAGANVLTF.